Below are 7 T cell receptor beta chains sequenced from a single sample in a study of T cells in Graves' hyperthyroidism and ophthalmopathy (dated by TCRdb to 2018 to 2020). Library generation was performed with multiplex PCR. The data were produced on an Illumina HiSeq 2000. The TCR beta CDR3 regions were amplified from RNA transcripts. The TCR CDR3 was subjected to a first round of RT-PCR using the HTBI primer set and the Qiagen OneStep RT-PCR kit. TCRdb reanalyzed the raw reads on its own, using fastp at Q25 for trimming and MiXCR for clone calling, and kept in-frame beta chains. All rows with the same CDR3 protein become a single entry with the most common DNA and genes. This sample has 300,000 or so distinct CDR3 sequences in its table, and over 15% of those were observed once. The top ten clonotypes cover about 53% of the sample. Input material: blood. These receptors originate from a woman aged 50 to 60 with Graves' hyperthyroidism.

This clonotype was found a few times. The chain is built from TRBV5-1 and TRBJ1-6; TRBD1 matches 11 bases. V shed 4 bases and J 9 bases; nucleotides not matched to a gene: 6. CDR3 size: 15 residues. The germline V gene has CDR1 SGHRS and CDR2 YFSETQ. The CDR3 is CASSPGQGVFSPLHF. DNA for the CDR3: TGCGCCAGCAGCCCGGGACAGGGGGTTTTTTCACCCCTCCACTTT.

This clonotype was seen only a few times. V is TRBV7-9 and J is TRBJ1-2; no definite D call. The germline V and J ends were trimmed by 2 bases and 6 bases, with 13 bases remaining between them. The CDR3 runs to 14 residues. Germline V gives CDR1 SEHNR, CDR2 FQNEAQ (reference sequence). CDR3 nucleotide sequence: TGTGCCAGCAGCTTAATGGCTGAATCCCATGGCTACACCTTC. This gives the protein CASSLMAESHGYTF.

This clonotype appeared once. This chain uses TRBV6-1 with TRBJ2-7; 13 bases match TRBD2. Germline CDR1 reads MNHNS; CDR2 reads SASEGT. CDR3 length equals 19 residues. The CDR3 is CANSEWTSGGISASYEQYV. Here the CDR3 DNA reads TGTGCCAACAGTGAATGGACTAGCGGGGGCATTAGCGCCTCCTACGAGCAGTACGTC.

The gene calls are TRBV29-1 and TRBJ2-3; TRBD1 agrees at 9 bases. Germline lookup yields CDR1 SQVTM and CDR2 ANQGSEA. This CDR3 region has 14 residues. The V and J ends lost 7 bases and 0 bases, in that order; junction bases with no gene match: 5. CDR3 sequence reads: CSARTGDSTDTQYF. DNA for the CDR3: TGCAGCGCACGGACAGGGGATAGCACAGATACGCAGTATTTT.

The table lists this clonotype with many counts. The rearrangement joins TRBV6-1 to TRBJ1-1; no reliable D call. The germline V gene has CDR1 MNHNS and CDR2 SASEGT. The CDR3 is made up of 14 amino acids. Trimming removed 5 bases from V and 1 base from J, with 11 bases in between. DNA for the CDR3: TGTGCCAGCAGTTTAGGGATCCAGAACACTGAAGCTTTCTTT. Its protein is CASSLGIQNTEAFF.

The chain recombines TRBV27 with TRBJ1-6; possible D gene TRBD1, 6 bases. This CDR3 has 15 amino acids. Germline V gives CDR1 MNHEY, CDR2 SMNVEV (reference sequence). Trimming shortened V by 3 bases and J by 7 bases, and 13 bases separated the two germline ends. The CDR3 is CASSFSGGGNSPLHF. The CDR3 DNA is TGTGCCAGCAGTTTCTCGGGGGGCGGCAATTCACCCCTCCACTTT.

This clonotype appeared many times. This chain joins TRBV28 and TRBJ2-1; TRBD2 aligns across 10 bases. V lost 3 bases to trimming and J lost 5 bases; unmatched junction nucleotides: 16. Germline V lookup: CDR1 MDHEN, CDR2 SYDVKM. CDR3 length equals 19 residues. CDR3 sequence reads: CASSFPAGVSGRADNEQFF. Written as DNA, the CDR3 is TGTGCCAGCAGTTTTCCTGCAGGGGTAAGCGGGAGGGCCGACAATGAGCAGTTCTTC.